This T cell receptor beta chain emerged from a study of blood T cell repertoires in COVID-19. About the research overall: COVID-19 samples from acute and convalescent phases originated in the United States, Italy and Spain.

CDR1 is SGHRS, CDR2 YFSETQ, per germline. The CDR3 runs to 16 residues. V lost 6 bases to trimming and J lost 5 bases; unmatched junction nucleotides: 10. The authors' processing: For nucleated cells, counts were estimated from reference gene primer amplification. Produced via immunoSEQ multiplex PCR; TCRdb's table is partial and in-frame only. V and J calls and clone size are as listed in that table; D and trimming were resolved from the DNA. The table shows approximately 180,000 clones, with more than 70% occurring only once. This receptor was taken from a human donor in a cohort sampled during active COVID-19. Sequences were obtained from peripheral blood. This rearrangement joins TRBV5-1 to TRBJ2-3; 12 positions match TRBD2. The CDR3 sequence: CASNAPTSGGLDTQYF. Here the CDR3 DNA reads TGCGCCAGCAACGCACCGACTAGCGGGGGTTTAGATACGCAGTATTTT.